The clone carrying this T cell receptor beta chain was detected only once. No antigen is known for it. Specified treatment: some 19 received Ad26.COV2.S at low or high dose, single or two shots; about five received placebo; per-sample allocation not given. Vaccine and placebo recipients were sampled on day 63 after the first injection. A Boston adult aged 18-55 years was the donor. The assay was immunoSEQ multiplex PCR, and TCRdb's table has in-frame clones only and misses some. Of 300,000 to 400,000 clones listed, 80% to 90% are singletons. The data belong to a study of Ad26.COV2.S vaccination and SARS-CoV-2 variants. Looking at the study overall: Participant was drawn from the COV1001 Ad26.COV2.S trial arm. Intramuscularly, Ad26.COV2.S was given either once or twice, 56 days apart. Overall study findings and caveats: Similar non-spike TCR breadth was seen in vaccine and placebo recipients.

The CDR3 spans 16 residues. Germline V gives CDR1 SGHNT, CDR2 YYREEE (reference sequence). V gave up 0 bases and J gave up 3 bases; unmatched junction bases: 4. The chain links TRBV5-4 to TRBJ2-1; 9 positions match TRBD1. This receptor was identified in a person between 18 and 59 years old who received the Ad26.COV2.S COVID-19 vaccine or a placebo. The specimen comprised peripheral blood, sampled in a trial of Ad26.COV2.S vaccine versus placebo. This CDR3 reads CASSLGGQGSYNEQFF. CDR3 coding DNA: TGTGCCAGCAGCTTGGGGGGACAGGGCAGCTACAATGAGCAGTTCTTC.